Listed below are T cell receptor beta chains from one sample, sequenced in a study of CD8 T cells in ankylosing spondylitis. TCRdb used MiXCR to reprocess the 5' RACE reads, holding one entry per CDR3 protein. The sample holds some 700,000 distinct CDR3 sequences, roughly 19% seen once. Material: blood, either unsorted or a sorted T cell fraction (not recorded which). Source of these receptors: a male donor with ankylosing spondylitis. Each CDR3 is given with its conserved first and last residue.

len: 14
v_gene: TRBV12-3/TRBV12-4
j_gene: TRBJ1-4
CDR3aa: CASRNRGRNEKLFF

len: 15
v_gene: TRBV12-3/TRBV12-4
j_gene: TRBJ2-3
CDR3aa: CASSLDPSKTDTQYF

len: 17
v_gene: TRBV7-9
j_gene: TRBJ2-1
CDR3aa: CASSSRLAGGPLGEQFF

len: 16
v_gene: TRBV4-1
j_gene: TRBJ2-2
CDR3aa: CASSQEGPRNTGELFF

len: 13
v_gene: TRBV12-5
j_gene: TRBJ2-3
CDR3aa: CASGLVTTGTQYF

len: 14
v_gene: TRBV2
j_gene: TRBJ1-1
CDR3aa: CASIYRGMNTEAFF

len: 16
v_gene: TRBV12-3/TRBV12-4
j_gene: TRBJ2-2
CDR3aa: CASSLVQGAISGELFF

len: 16
v_gene: TRBV5-6
j_gene: TRBJ2-3
CDR3aa: CASNPRWGGGTDTQYF

len: 15
v_gene: TRBV12-3/TRBV12-4
j_gene: TRBJ1-5
CDR3aa: CASRWGQEPGQPQHF

len: 16
v_gene: TRBV6-2/TRBV6-3
j_gene: TRBJ1-5
CDR3aa: CASSPLQGGGNQPQHF

len: 12
v_gene: TRBV5-8
j_gene: TRBJ1-2
CDR3aa: CASTLGTGGYTF

len: 15
v_gene: TRBV6-1
j_gene: TRBJ2-7
CDR3aa: CASRPDGSLSYEQYF

len: 14
v_gene: TRBV13
j_gene: TRBJ2-1
CDR3aa: CASSPEGGHNEQFF

len: 14
v_gene: TRBV9
j_gene: TRBJ1-2
CDR3aa: CASSVAQGAGGYTF

len: 16
v_gene: TRBV6-1
j_gene: TRBJ1-3
CDR3aa: CASSYDTGGSGNTIYF

len: 16
v_gene: TRBV13
j_gene: TRBJ2-3
CDR3aa: CASSSRLKPSTDTQYF

len: 14
v_gene: TRBV28
j_gene: TRBJ2-7
CDR3aa: CASSFGEGAYEQYF

len: 13
v_gene: TRBV27
j_gene: TRBJ1-2
CDR3aa: CASSSRTDYGYTF

len: 16
v_gene: TRBV11-1
j_gene: TRBJ2-1
CDR3aa: CASSSPGRRDYNEQFF

len: 12
v_gene: TRBV4-2
j_gene: TRBJ1-1
CDR3aa: CASSTRSGEAFF

len: 16
v_gene: TRBV7-6
j_gene: TRBJ2-3
CDR3aa: CASSLTSGGHTDTQYF

len: 14
v_gene: TRBV4-2
j_gene: TRBJ2-4
CDR3aa: CASSQAGGENIQYF

len: 16
v_gene: TRBV7-6
j_gene: TRBJ2-1
CDR3aa: CASSWGGGGNFNEQFF

len: 15
v_gene: TRBV6-5
j_gene: TRBJ2-3
CDR3aa: CASSFSGRGTDTQYF